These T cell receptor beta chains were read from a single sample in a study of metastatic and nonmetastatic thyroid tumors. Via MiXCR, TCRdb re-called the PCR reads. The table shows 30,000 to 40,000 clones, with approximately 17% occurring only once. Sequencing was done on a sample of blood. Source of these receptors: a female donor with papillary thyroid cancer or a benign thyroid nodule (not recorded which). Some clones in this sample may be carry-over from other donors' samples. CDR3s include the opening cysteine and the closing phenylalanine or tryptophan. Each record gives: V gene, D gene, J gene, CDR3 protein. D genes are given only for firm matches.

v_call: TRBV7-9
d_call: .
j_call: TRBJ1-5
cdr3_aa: CASSQDNQPQHF

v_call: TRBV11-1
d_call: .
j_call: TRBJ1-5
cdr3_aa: CASSPLTSYQPQHF

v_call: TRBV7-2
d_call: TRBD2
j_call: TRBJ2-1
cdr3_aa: CASSETLTSGRKNNEQFF

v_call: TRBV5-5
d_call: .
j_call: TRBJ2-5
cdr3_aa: CASSLSTLETQYF

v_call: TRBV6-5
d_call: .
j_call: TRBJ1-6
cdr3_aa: CASSYGGSYNSPLHF

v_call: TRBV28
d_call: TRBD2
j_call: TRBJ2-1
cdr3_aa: CASSVAGLASNSYNEKFF

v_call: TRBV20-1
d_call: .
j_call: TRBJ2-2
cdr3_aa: CSARDPRRENTGELFF

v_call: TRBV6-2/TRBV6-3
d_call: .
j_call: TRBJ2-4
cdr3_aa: CASSTARRGLEKNIQYF

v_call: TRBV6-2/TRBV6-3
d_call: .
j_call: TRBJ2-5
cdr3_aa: CASSSHRADSETQYF

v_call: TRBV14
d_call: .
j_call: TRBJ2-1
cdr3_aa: CASSFPGGYEQFF

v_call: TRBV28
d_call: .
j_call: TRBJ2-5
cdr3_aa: CASSLIRTRGETQYF

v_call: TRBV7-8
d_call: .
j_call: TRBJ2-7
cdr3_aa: CASSQGRGFYEQYF

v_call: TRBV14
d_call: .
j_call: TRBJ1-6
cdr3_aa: CASRAAGVCSPLHF

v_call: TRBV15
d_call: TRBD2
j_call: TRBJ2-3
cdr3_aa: CATSRDLLAERGSTQYF

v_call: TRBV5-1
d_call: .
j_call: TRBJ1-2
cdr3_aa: CASSLDGVNRYGYTF

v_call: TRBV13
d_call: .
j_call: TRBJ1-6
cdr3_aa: CASRPTGTKSSNSPLHF

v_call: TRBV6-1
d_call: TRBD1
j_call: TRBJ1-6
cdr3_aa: CASSPGTDNSPLHF

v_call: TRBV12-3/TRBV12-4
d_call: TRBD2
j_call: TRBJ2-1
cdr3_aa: CASSSTLAGSYNEQFF

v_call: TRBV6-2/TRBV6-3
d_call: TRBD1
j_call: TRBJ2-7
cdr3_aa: CASSYGGTAHYEQYF

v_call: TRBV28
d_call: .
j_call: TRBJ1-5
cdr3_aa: CASSLWGGGNQPQHF

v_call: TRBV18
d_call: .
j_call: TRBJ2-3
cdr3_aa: CASSPPRTPMRTDTQYF

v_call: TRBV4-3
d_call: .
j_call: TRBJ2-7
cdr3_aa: CASSQDRGSYEQYF

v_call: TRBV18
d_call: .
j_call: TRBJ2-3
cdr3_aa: CASSPRTDTQYF

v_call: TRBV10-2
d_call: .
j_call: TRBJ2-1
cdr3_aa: CASTPGFPYNEQFF

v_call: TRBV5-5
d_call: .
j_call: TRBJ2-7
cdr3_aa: CASSLAGGSTYEQYF

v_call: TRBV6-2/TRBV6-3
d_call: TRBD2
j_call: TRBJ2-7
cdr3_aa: CASSRPRTSGRTYEQYF

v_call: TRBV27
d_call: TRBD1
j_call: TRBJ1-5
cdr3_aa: CASRGQATGNNQPQHF

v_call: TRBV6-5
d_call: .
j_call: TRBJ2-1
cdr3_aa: CASSYSIRQRYGEQFF

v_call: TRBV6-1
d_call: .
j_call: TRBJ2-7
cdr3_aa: CASCRDRLDEQYF

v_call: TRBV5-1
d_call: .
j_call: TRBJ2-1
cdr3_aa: CASSRVAVYNEQFF

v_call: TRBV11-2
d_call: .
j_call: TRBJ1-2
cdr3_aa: CASSPGLGPIF

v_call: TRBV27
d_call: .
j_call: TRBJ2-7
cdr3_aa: CASSLVGPSREQYF

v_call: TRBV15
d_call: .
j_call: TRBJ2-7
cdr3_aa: CATSSFPTAGVSVEQYF

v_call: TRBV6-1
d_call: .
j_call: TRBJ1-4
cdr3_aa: CASRPAGGAQKLFF

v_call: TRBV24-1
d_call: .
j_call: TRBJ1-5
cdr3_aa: CATLIYRVDQPQHF

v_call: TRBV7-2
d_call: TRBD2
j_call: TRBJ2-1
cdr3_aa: CASSLGLAGMDEQFF

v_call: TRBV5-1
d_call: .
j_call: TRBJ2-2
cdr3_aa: CASRRVLQNTGELFF

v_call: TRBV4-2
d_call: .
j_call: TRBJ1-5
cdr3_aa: CASSQDKGRGQPQHF

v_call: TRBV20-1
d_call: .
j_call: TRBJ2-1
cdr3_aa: CSAQTASSPLNEQFF

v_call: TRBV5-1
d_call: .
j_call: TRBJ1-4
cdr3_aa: CASSLGPTGQLEKLFF

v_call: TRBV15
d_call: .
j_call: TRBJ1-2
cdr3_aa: CATSRDGYCGYTF

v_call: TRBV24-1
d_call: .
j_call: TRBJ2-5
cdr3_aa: CATSDPRDRAPGSVQETQYF

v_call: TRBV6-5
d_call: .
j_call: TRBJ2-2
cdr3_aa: CASSYFAGNTGELFF

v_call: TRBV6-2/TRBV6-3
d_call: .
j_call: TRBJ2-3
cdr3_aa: CASSRPIARGADTQYF

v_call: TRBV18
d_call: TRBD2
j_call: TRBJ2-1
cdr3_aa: CASSPLGGGPPSGRAYNEQFF

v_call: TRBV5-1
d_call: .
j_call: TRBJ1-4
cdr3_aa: CASSLAGRGEKLFF

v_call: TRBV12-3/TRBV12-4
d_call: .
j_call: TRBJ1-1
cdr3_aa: CASSLAGTVNTEAFF